These T cell receptor beta chains were read from a single sample in a study of blood T cell repertoires in COVID-19. The assay was immunoSEQ multiplex PCR, and TCRdb's table has in-frame clones only and misses some. Altogether some 70,000 clones are present, more than 65% being singletons, with the ten largest covering 0.83%. Sequenced input: peripheral blood. Receptor source: a woman in her 70s with acute or convalescent COVID-19. CDR3s include the opening cysteine and the closing phenylalanine or tryptophan. Fields, in order: J gene, D gene, CDR3 length, V gene, clone size, CDR3 protein, CDR3 DNA. The D gene is left open where the match is weak. A clone size is listed for some rows: how often the clone was seen (once, few, many), or a class if it is expanded.

j_gene: TRBJ1-2
d_gene: NA
len: 14
v_gene: TRBV7-9
abundance: few
CDR3aa: CASSLAEGGYGYTF
CDR3nt: TGTGCCAGCAGCTTAGCGGAAGGGGGCTATGGCTACACCTTC

j_gene: TRBJ2-1
d_gene: TRBD2
len: 16
v_gene: TRBV24-1
abundance: NA
CDR3aa: CATSDFGRGGEDEQFF
CDR3nt: TGTGCCACCAGTGATTTCGGGCGGGGGGGAGAGGATGAGCAGTTCTTC

j_gene: TRBJ2-7
d_gene: TRBD2
len: 17
v_gene: TRBV5-1
abundance: once
CDR3aa: CASSLGTSGGSTYEQYF
CDR3nt: TGCGCCAGCAGCTTGGGGACTAGCGGGGGTTCTACCTACGAGCAGTACTTC

j_gene: TRBJ2-5
d_gene: NA
len: 15
v_gene: TRBV9
abundance: NA
CDR3aa: CASSVEGVFGETQYF
CDR3nt: TGTGCCAGCAGCGTAGAGGGGGTATTTGGGGAGACCCAGTACTTC

j_gene: TRBJ2-7
d_gene: TRBD1
len: 15
v_gene: TRBV7-9
abundance: NA
CDR3aa: CASSSGDSLFYEQYF
CDR3nt: TGTGCCAGCAGCTCCGGGGACAGTTTGTTCTACGAGCAGTACTTC

j_gene: TRBJ1-1
d_gene: NA
len: 12
v_gene: TRBV6-5
abundance: few
CDR3aa: CASRSTYTEAFF
CDR3nt: TGTGCCAGCAGATCGACATACACTGAAGCTTTCTTT

j_gene: TRBJ2-7
d_gene: NA
len: 13
v_gene: TRBV29-1
abundance: NA
CDR3aa: CSARTGAYGEQYF
CDR3nt: TGCAGCGCCAGGACTGGAGCCTACGGCGAGCAGTACTTC

j_gene: TRBJ2-1
d_gene: NA
len: 17
v_gene: TRBV5-1
abundance: NA
CDR3aa: CASSIALGGSSYNEQFF
CDR3nt: TGCGCCAGCAGCATAGCCCTTGGCGGAAGCTCCTACAATGAGCAGTTCTTC

j_gene: TRBJ1-5
d_gene: TRBD1
len: 11
v_gene: TRBV19
abundance: NA
CDR3aa: CATGTDQPQHF
CDR3nt: TGTGCCACCGGGACAGATCAGCCCCAGCATTTT

j_gene: TRBJ1-2
d_gene: TRBD1
len: 15
v_gene: TRBV28
abundance: NA
CDR3aa: CASSEGGPGGHGYTF
CDR3nt: TGTGCCAGCAGTGAAGGGGGGCCAGGGGGGCATGGCTACACCTTC

j_gene: TRBJ2-2
d_gene: NA
len: 16
v_gene: TRBV19
abundance: NA
CDR3aa: CASSRLEGAGTGELFF
CDR3nt: TGTGCCAGTAGTCGGCTGGAGGGTGCGGGCACCGGGGAGCTGTTTTTT

j_gene: TRBJ2-1
d_gene: TRBD2
len: 19
v_gene: TRBV2
abundance: few
CDR3aa: CASSSRTSGGISSYNEQFF
CDR3nt: TGTGCCAGCAGTTCCAGGACTAGCGGGGGCATTTCCTCCTACAATGAGCAGTTCTTC

j_gene: TRBJ2-7
d_gene: TRBD1
len: 14
v_gene: TRBV6-5
abundance: once
CDR3aa: CASINRGTLYEQYF
CDR3nt: TGTGCCAGCATAAACAGGGGCACACTCTACGAGCAGTACTTC

j_gene: TRBJ2-7
d_gene: TRBD2
len: 16
v_gene: TRBV19
abundance: NA
CDR3aa: CASSADGTSGFSEQYF
CDR3nt: TGTGCCAGTAGTGCAGATGGGACTAGCGGCTTTAGCGAGCAGTACTTC

j_gene: TRBJ2-1
d_gene: NA
len: 13
v_gene: TRBV30
abundance: NA
CDR3aa: CAWSITVDNEQFF
CDR3nt: TGTGCCTGGAGTATAACGGTTGACAATGAGCAGTTCTTC

j_gene: TRBJ1-3
d_gene: NA
len: 11
v_gene: TRBV3-1/TRBV3-2
abundance: NA
CDR3aa: CASSQTSAIYF
CDR3nt: TGTGCCAGCAGCCAAACGTCGGCCATATATTTT

j_gene: TRBJ1-6
d_gene: TRBD1
len: 15
v_gene: TRBV19
abundance: NA
CDR3aa: CASTMTGGRSSPLHF
CDR3nt: TGTGCCAGTACCATGACAGGGGGCCGAAGTTCACCCCTCCACTTT

j_gene: TRBJ2-1
d_gene: TRBD2
len: 15
v_gene: TRBV4-2
abundance: NA
CDR3aa: CASSRGTSGDNEQFF
CDR3nt: TGTGCCAGCAGCCGGGGGACTAGCGGAGACAATGAGCAGTTCTTC

j_gene: TRBJ2-7
d_gene: TRBD2
len: 12
v_gene: TRBV3-1/TRBV3-2
abundance: NA
CDR3aa: CASRAGDGEQYF
CDR3nt: TGTGCCAGCCGGGCGGGGGACGGCGAGCAGTACTTC

j_gene: TRBJ1-3
d_gene: NA
len: 16
v_gene: TRBV6-2/TRBV6-3
abundance: few
CDR3aa: CASSWGRALTGNTIYF
CDR3nt: TGTGCCAGCAGTTGGGGCCGCGCTCTGACTGGAAACACCATATATTTT

j_gene: TRBJ2-3
d_gene: TRBD1
len: 15
v_gene: TRBV24-1
abundance: NA
CDR3aa: CATSGGTGDPDTQYF
CDR3nt: TGTGCCACCAGTGGAGGGACAGGGGACCCAGATACGCAGTATTTT

j_gene: TRBJ2-7
d_gene: NA
len: 14
v_gene: TRBV18
abundance: few
CDR3aa: CASSPGQESYEQYF
CDR3nt: TGTGCCAGCTCACCTGGACAAGAATCCTACGAGCAGTACTTC